The 21 T cell receptor beta chains in this list originate from one sample, sequenced in a study of cytomegalovirus exposure and HLA in healthy donors (dated 2017 in TCRdb). The library was made by the immunoSEQ multiplex PCR assay. The multiplex PCR relied on a mix of 60 forward primers for TCR Vbeta segments and 13 reverse primers for TCR Jbeta segments. TCRdb obtained this table from immuneACCESS and retained in-frame rearrangements with V and J assigned. These tables miss some clones; where compared with another copy, unresolved V genes account for less than half of the shortfall, and the remainder is unexplained. This sample is represented by 150,000 to 200,000 clones; 70% to 80% of them were singletons. Roughly 2% of the sample lies in the top ten. Sequenced: PBMCs. These receptors all stem from a man aged 35 to 55 in good health and CMV-seronegative.

Of note for this clone: Compared with germline, one end of the junction differs, possibly owing to a read error. V gene TRBV7-9 combines with J gene TRBJ2-3; 7 nucleotides agree with TRBD2. This CDR3 region has 14 residues. CDR1 and CDR2 (germline): SEHNR, FQNEAQ (reference sequence). The chain's CDR3 is CSSRPRAGADTQYF. The CDR3 DNA sequence: TGTTCCAGCAGACCTCGGGCGGGAGCAGATACGCAGTATTTT.

This sequence joins TRBV19 and TRBJ1-6, with TRBD1 matching over 7 bases. Germline V lookup: CDR1 LNHDA, CDR2 SQIVND (reference sequence). CDR3 length equals 15 residues. V dropped 8 bases and J dropped 4; count of bases not matched to a gene: 8. CDR3: CASQGQSLYNSPLHF. The CDR3 DNA reads TGTGCCAGTCAGGGACAGAGCCTTTATAATTCACCCCTCCACTTT. Variable domain in full (rest from reference TRBV19 and TRBJ1-6): DGGITQSPKYLFRKEGQNVTLSCEQNLNHDAMYWYRQDPGQGLRLIYYSQIVNDFQKGDIAEGYSVSREKKESFPLTVTSAQKNPTAFYLCASQGQSLYNSPLHFGNGTRLTVT.

As to this clone: The junction does not match germline at one end; this may be a read error. This chain uses TRBV6-4 with TRBJ2-6, with D possibly TRBD1 on 5 matching bases. The CDR3 runs to 13 residues. Germline CDR1 and CDR2: MRHNA and SNTAGT. CDR3 DNA sequence: TGTGCCAGCAGTGAATCTGGGGCCAACGGCCTGACTTTC. It encodes CASSESGANGLTF.

V usage is TRBV29-1 and J usage is TRBJ2-1, with 7 positions matching TRBD1. Germline-derived CDR1 and CDR2 are SQVTM and ANQGSEA. This CDR3 has 13 amino acids. Germline trimming cut 8 bases from V and 0 bases from J; bases unmatched to any gene: 4. The CDR3 reads CSLTGSSYNEQFF. In DNA, the CDR3 is TGCAGCCTGACAGGGAGCTCCTACAATGAGCAGTTCTTC.

The chain recombines TRBV5-1 with TRBJ2-3, with D maybe TRBD1 (6 bases). CDR3 length equals 15 residues. CDR1 and CDR2 from the germline V gene are SGHRS and YFSETQ. V lost 0 bases to trimming and J lost 0 bases, with 8 bases between them. This CDR3 is CASSLGQGSTDTQYF. The CDR3 bases are TGCGCCAGCAGCTTGGGGCAGGGGAGCACAGATACGCAGTATTTT.

The V call is TRBV6-5, the J call TRBJ2-7; 8 bases are a match to TRBD1. The CDR3 has 12 residues. After removal of 6 bases from V and 5 bases from J, the junction contained 3 bases not matched to a gene. Germline CDR1 reads MNHEY; CDR2 reads SVGAGI. The CDR3 is CASSPDRDEQYF. For the CDR3, the DNA is TGTGCCAGCAGCCCGGACAGGGACGAGCAGTACTTC.

Points on this clone: Additional DNA sequences in this sample encode the identical CDR3. The chain recombines TRBV7-2 with TRBJ1-5; 8 bases agree with TRBD1. Germline lookup yields CDR1 SGHTA and CDR2 FQGNSA. V was pared by 6 bases and J by 4 bases, with 5 bases of the junction left unmatched. This CDR3 is built from 14 residues. The CDR3 here is CASSLTGGNQPQHF. The CDR3 region has the DNA TGTGCCAGCAGTTTAACAGGGGGGAATCAGCCCCAGCATTTT.

This sequence joins TRBV7-2 and TRBJ1-5; TRBD1 matches 8 bases. The CDR3 runs to 17 residues. From germline, CDR1 is SGHTA and CDR2 FQGNSA. V trimming: 1 base; J trimming: 2 bases; junction bases outside the gene matches: 7. CDR3 coding DNA: TGTGCCAGCAGCTTAGTCCCGGCAGGGGGCGGCAATCAGCCCCAGCATTTT. As protein: CASSLVPAGGGNQPQHF.

The CDR3 loop reads CASSSRRPTGTYSYEQYF. In DNA form, the CDR3 reads TGTGCCAGCAGCTCACGCCGACCCACAGGAACCTACTCCTACGAGCAGTACTTC. The chain uses TRBV11-2 and TRBJ2-7; weak D call: TRBD1 (5 bases). V was trimmed by 4 bases and J by 0 bases, leaving 22 bases between them. The CDR3 loop spans 18 amino acids. CDR1 is SGHAT and CDR2 is FQNNGV in the germline V gene.

This clone turned up a few times. The genes are TRBV5-1 and TRBJ2-7; 9 bases are a match to TRBD2. Per the germline V gene, CDR1 is SGHRS and CDR2 is YFSETQ. The CDR3 consists of 14 residues. V trimming: 4 bases; J trimming: 3 bases; junction bases outside the gene matches: 5. CDR3: CASSVSSGIYEQYF. The CDR3 nucleotides read TGCGCCAGCAGCGTATCTAGCGGGATCTACGAGCAGTACTTC.

CDR3 DNA: TGTGCCAGCAGTTTAAGGGTGGGACTAGCGGGCACCTACGAGCAGTACTTC. It is translated as CASSLRVGLAGTYEQYF. V gene TRBV28 combines with J gene TRBJ2-5; the match to TRBD2 covers 12 bases. The J call is uncertain, as TRBJ2-7 better fits the DNA end. Germline V gene sequence: CDR1 MDHEN, CDR2 SYDVKM. CDR3 size: 17 residues.

The rearrangement joins TRBV13 to TRBJ2-3; 7 bases are shared with TRBD1. The ends lost 5 bases at V and 3 bases at J; junction bases unmatched: 8. CDR1 and CDR2 (germline): PRHDT, FYEKMQ (reference sequence). This CDR3 contains 15 residues. The CDR3 spells CASSKDRAATDTQYF. For the CDR3, the DNA is TGTGCCAGCAGCAAAGACAGGGCCGCTACAGATACGCAGTATTTT. The complete variable domain, with remaining parts taken from reference TRBV13 and TRBJ2-3, reads AAGVIQSPRHLIKEKRETATLKCYPIPRHDTVYWYQQGPGQDPQFLISFYEKMQSDKGSIPDRFSAQQFSDYHSELNMSSLELGDSALYFCASSKDRAATDTQYFGPGTRLTVL.

The chain uses TRBV6-4 and TRBJ1-2; no firm D call. The germline V gene has CDR1 MRHNA and CDR2 SNTAGT. Trimming stripped 6 bases from V and 6 bases from J, with 20 bases between. This CDR3 has 15 residues. The CDR3: CASSRGPMGGHGYTF. In DNA form, the CDR3 reads TGTGCCAGCAGCCGCGGGCCAATGGGAGGGCATGGCTACACCTTC.

This clone came up a few times. The gene calls are TRBV11-2 and TRBJ2-7; unclear D gene. The CDR3 is 12 residues long. From germline, CDR1 is SGHAT and CDR2 FQNNGV. V shed 3 bases and J shed 9 bases, with 12 bases lying between them. CDR3 in amino acids: CASSLGPLAQYF. CDR3 DNA: TGTGCCAGCAGCTTGGGCCCGCTGGCGCAGTACTTC.

Note on this clone: Other DNA sequences within the sample encode an identical CDR3. This chain joins TRBV4-2 and TRBJ2-7; tentatively, D is TRBD1 (7 bases). V was clipped by 0 bases and J by 3 bases, with 24 bases between them. Germline values: CDR1 LGHNA, CDR2 YNFKEQ. This CDR3 comprises 19 residues. CDR3 nucleotide sequence: TGTGCCAGCAGCCAAGAAGCGGGTCGGGACAGATCAGTCCTCTACGAGCAGTACTTC. This gives the protein CASSQEAGRDRSVLYEQYF.

The chain employs TRBV28 and TRBJ1-2; a possible D gene is TRBD1 (6 bases). Germline V CDR1 and CDR2: MDHEN, SYDVKM. The CDR3 extends over 13 amino acids. V was trimmed by 7 bases and J by 6 bases, leaving 15 bases between them. The CDR3 DNA reads as TGTGCCAGCAAAAAGAACAGGGTCAATGGCTACACCTTC. Its translation: CASKKNRVNGYTF.

This chain uses TRBV6-5 with TRBJ2-7, with 7 bases aligning to TRBD2. V was pared by 6 bases and J by 5 bases, with 13 bases of the junction left unmatched. Germline-derived CDR1 and CDR2 are MNHEY and SVGAGI. The CDR3 extends over 15 amino acids. DNA of the CDR3: TGTGCCAGCAGGGCCCGGGACGGGGGGACGCACGAGCAGTACTTC. As protein: CASRARDGGTHEQYF.

This sequence joins TRBV7-2 and TRBJ2-3; D remains unclear. This CDR3 is built from 13 residues. Per germline, CDR1 SGHTA and CDR2 FQGNSA. V was cut by 5 bases and J by 6 bases, with 12 bases left in between. The CDR3 reads CASSPQASDTQYF. The CDR3 region has the DNA TGTGCCAGCAGCCCCCAGGCTTCTGATACGCAGTATTTT.

The chain combines TRBV4-1 with TRBJ2-6; TRBD1 aligns across 9 bases. CDR1 and CDR2 from the germline V gene are MGHRA and YSYEKL. This CDR3 is 16 amino acids long. The V and J ends lost 4 bases and 2 bases, in that order; junction bases with no gene match: 3. The CDR3 loop reads CASSPGTGTGANVLTF. The CDR3 coding sequence is TGCGCCAGCAGCCCCGGGACAGGGACTGGGGCCAACGTCCTGACTTTC.

The V and J genes are TRBV19 and TRBJ1-1, with 7 bases aligning to TRBD1. CDR1 is LNHDA, CDR2 SQIVND, per germline (reference sequence). This CDR3 region has 13 residues. V dropped 3 bases and J dropped 6; count of bases not matched to a gene: 4. CDR3 in amino acids: CASSIRQGAEAFF. DNA for the CDR3: TGTGCCAGTAGTATTCGGCAGGGGGCTGAAGCTTTCTTT. The full variable domain, rest sourced from reference TRBV19 and TRBJ1-1, is DGGITQSPKYLFRKEGQNVTLSCEQNLNHDAMYWYRQDPGQGLRLIYYSQIVNDFQKGDIAEGYSVSREKKESFPLTVTSAQKNPTAFYLCASSIRQGAEAFFGQGTRLTVV.

V and J are TRBV6-4 and TRBJ1-5; D call uncertain. The CDR3 consists of 13 residues. Germline V gene lookup returns CDR1 MRHNA and CDR2 SNTAGT. The V and J ends lost 5 bases and 4 bases respectively, with 9 bases between them. Here the CDR3 reads CASSIDLNQPQHF. CDR3 DNA sequence: TGTGCCAGCAGTATTGACTTGAATCAGCCCCAGCATTTT.